This T cell receptor (beta chain) stems from a study of neurological immune-mediated disorders. This clonotype showed up many times. Its antigen remains unidentified. Study-level results: HTLV-1-associated myelopathy led in TCR clonal expansion, while multiple sclerosis ranked lowest, below healthy controls. TCR-beta repertoires seemed private in all groups, with no expanded CDR3 amino acid sequences shared.

The unsorted libraries originated from 2 million PBMCs kept at -80 C. The method for making cDNA was 5'RACE, and it used 10-nucleotide random UMIs. TCRdb passed the 5' RACE reads through MiXCR, listing each CDR3 protein once. The table has tens of thousands of distinct CDR3 sequences, roughly 12% seen once. The V segment lost 1 base and the J segment 15 bases; nucleotides outside the gene matches: 4. CDR1 and CDR2 (germline): SGHAT, FQNNGV. This CDR3 has 12 residues. This clonotype was obtained from a woman aged 60 to 75 with HTLV-1-associated myelopathy (HAM/TSP). The sample was PBMCs. The chain uses TRBV11-2 and TRBJ2-1, with 9 nucleotides matching TRBD2. The CDR3 is CASSLVAGVGFF. Here the CDR3 DNA reads TGTGCCAGCAGCTTAGTAGCGGGAGTAGGGTTCTTC.